Each of the 19 T cell receptor beta chains below was sequenced from the same sample in a study of T-cell memory formation after mild COVID-19. From the 5' RACE reads, TCRdb called clonotypes with MiXCR, one entry per CDR3 protein. The sample lists 280,000 or so distinct CDR3 sequences, approximately 19% occurring once. The specimen sequenced was PBMCs or a T cell subset sorted from them (not recorded which). The source is a man between 18 and 35 years old who had mild COVID-19 (a few samples of this study predate the infection). Cell type and time point are not known.

This clonotype was recorded many times. The rearrangement uses TRBV5-6 and TRBJ2-1, with a weak D call TRBD1 (6 bases). The CDR3 is 12 amino acids. Germline V gene lookup returns CDR1 SGHDT and CDR2 YYEEEE. Deletions cut 4 bases from V and 8 bases from J, with 10 bases between. DNA for the CDR3: TGTGCCAGCAGCCCCAGGGGTGATGAGCAGTTCTTC. It yields the protein CASSPRGDEQFF.

This clonotype was detected a few times. J is TRBJ1-1 and V is TRBV12-3 or TRBV12-4; D is unclear. The V end lost 5 bases, the J end lost 8 bases, and 0 bases lay between the germline ends. The CDR3 contains 8 residues. This CDR3 reads CASSEAFF. The CDR3 coding sequence is TGTGCCAGCAGTGAAGCTTTCTTT.

This chain uses TRBV6-1 with TRBJ1-2; 12 bases are shared with TRBD1. CDR1 MNHNS and CDR2 SASEGT come from the germline V gene. CDR3 length equals 14 residues. Germline trimming cut 4 bases from V and 8 bases from J; bases unmatched to any gene: 5. CDR3 nucleotide sequence: TGTGCCAGCAGTGTGGGACAGGGGGCGGGCGGCTACACCTTC. This translates into CASSVGQGAGGYTF.

Of note for this clonotype: Since a much larger clone is just one base distant, this may be a read error. This chain uses TRBV12-3 or TRBV12-4 with TRBJ2-4, with D uncertain. The CDR3 runs 14 residues. The CDR3 DNA follows: TGTGCCAGCAGTTTGGGCCTCGAGTATAACAGTCAGTACTTC. Translated, it gives CASSLGLEYNSQYF.

This clonotype occurred many times. This chain links TRBV7-3 with TRBJ2-2; 7 bases fit TRBD1. The germline CDR1 and CDR2 sequences are SGHTA and FQGTGA. The CDR3 contains 15 residues. V dropped 3 bases and J dropped 6; count of bases not matched to a gene: 7. DNA of the CDR3: TGTGCCAGCAGCTTTGCTGGGCAGGGGGCCGGGGAGCTGTTTTTT. It translates to CASSFAGQGAGELFF.

This clonotype showed up just a few times. V and J are TRBV18 and TRBJ2-6; D remains unclear. V was clipped by 2 bases and J by 1 base, with 9 bases between them. The V gene's germline CDR1 is KGHSH and CDR2 LQKENI. CDR3 length: 16 residues. CDR3 sequence: CASSPISGSGANVLTF. The CDR3 coding sequence is TGTGCCAGCTCACCAATCAGTGGATCTGGGGCCAACGTCCTGACTTTC.

The V call is TRBV4-2, the J call TRBJ2-7; D possibly corresponds to TRBD1 (6 bases). The CDR3 is 15 amino acids. Germline values: CDR1 LGHNA, CDR2 YNFKEQ. Trimming left V 4 bases short and J 0 bases short, with 13 bases between. The CDR3 sequence: CASSPWTDRSYEQYF. CDR3 sequence (DNA): TGTGCCAGCAGCCCCTGGACAGATCGCTCCTACGAGCAGTACTTC.

This chain links TRBV10-3 with TRBJ2-1; D gene ambiguous. CDR1 ENHRY and CDR2 SYGVKD come from the germline V gene. The CDR3 is 15 residues long. Deletions cut 2 bases from V and 1 base from J, with 9 bases between. This CDR3 is CAISEGERSYNEQFF. The CDR3 DNA reads as TGTGCCATCAGTGAGGGGGAAAGGTCCTACAATGAGCAGTTCTTC.

The chain couples TRBV5-1 to TRBJ1-1; D not certain. CDR3 length: 15 amino acids. In germline, CDR1 is SGHRS, CDR2 YFSETQ. Trimming stripped 2 bases from V and 0 bases from J, with 11 bases between. This chain's CDR3 is CASSFGQEMNTEAFF. For the CDR3, the DNA is TGCGCCAGCAGCTTCGGGCAGGAAATGAACACTGAAGCTTTCTTT. Supplemented by reference TRBV5-1 and TRBJ1-1, the full variable domain reads KAGVTQTPRYLIKTRGQQVTLSCSPISGHRSVSWYQQTPGQGLQFLFEYFSETQRNKGNFPGRFSGRQFSNSRSEMNVSTLELGDSALYLCASSFGQEMNTEAFFGQGTRLTVV.

This clonotype was seen only a few times. The chain combines TRBV7-6 with TRBJ2-3; D is possibly TRBD2 (5 bases). This CDR3 comprises 12 residues. The germline CDR1 and CDR2 sequences are SGHVS and FNYEAQ. V lost 5 bases and J 6 bases, leaving 9 bases between the germline ends. For the CDR3, the DNA is TGTGCCAGCAGCCAAGCGGTTGATACGCAGTATTTT. It specifies CASSQAVDTQYF. Complete variable domain (other parts from reference TRBV7-6 and TRBJ2-3): GAGVSQSPRYKVTKRGQDVALRCDPISGHVSLYWYRQALGQGPEFLTYFNYEAQQDKSGLPNDRFSAERPEGSISTLTIQRTEQRDSAMYRCASSQAVDTQYFGPGTRLTVL.

This sequence joins TRBV6-2 or TRBV6-3 and TRBJ1-5; unclear D gene. This CDR3 contains 11 residues. V was trimmed by 5 bases and J by 14 bases, leaving 13 bases between them. Germline V CDR1 and CDR2: MNHEY, SVGEGT. This CDR3 is CASSAGLWKHF. The CDR3 DNA reads as TGTGCCAGCAGTGCCGGGCTCTGGAAGCATTTT.

The genes are TRBV5-1 and TRBJ1-4; the match to TRBD1 covers 10 bases. The CDR3 extends over 18 amino acids. In germline, CDR1 is SGHRS, CDR2 YFSETQ. V was pared by 1 base and J by 4 bases, with 10 bases of the junction left unmatched. The CDR3 DNA reads as TGCGCCAGCAGCTTGCCCGGGACAGGGGATCATGGTAATGAAAAACTGTTTTTT. Its protein is CASSLPGTGDHGNEKLFF.

The chain employs TRBV12-3 or TRBV12-4 and TRBJ1-2; D is possibly TRBD1 (5 bases). The CDR3 totals 14 residues. V lost 3 bases and J 2 bases, leaving 10 bases between the germline ends. The CDR3 reads CASSLASGNYGYTF. The CDR3 DNA follows: TGTGCCAGCAGTTTGGCCTCAGGGAACTATGGCTACACCTTC.

This clonotype was detected a few times. The rearrangement uses TRBV4-1 and TRBJ2-3; D is possibly TRBD1 (5 bases). The CDR3 is 13 residues long. Germline V CDR1 and CDR2: MGHRA, YSYEKL. Trimming left V 1 base short and J 11 bases short, with 13 bases between. In DNA, the CDR3 is TGCGCCAGCAGCCAAGCGACAGCTTGGGGGCAGTATTTT. Protein: CASSQATAWGQYF.

This clonotype was seen a few times. The V gene is TRBV7-9, the J gene TRBJ2-1, with D hard to call. CDR1 and CDR2 from the germline V gene are SEHNR and FQNEAQ (reference sequence). The CDR3 spans 11 residues. Trimming took off 4 bases at V and 9 bases at J, with 7 bases between the two ends. The CDR3 DNA is TGTGCCAGCAGCTCATCGGGTGAGCAGTTCTTC. Protein product: CASSSSGEQFF.

The V and J genes are TRBV7-2 and TRBJ1-4; a weak D match, TRBD1 (5 bases). Trimming left V 5 bases short and J 4 bases short, with 17 bases between. CDR3 length equals 16 residues. The germline V gene encodes CDR1 SGHTA and CDR2 FQGNSA. CDR3 coding DNA: TGTGCCAGCAGCCTCGGGGGGGGGAGCTTTAATGAAAAACTGTTTTTT. It is translated as CASSLGGGSFNEKLFF.

This clonotype was detected a few times. This sequence joins TRBV5-1 and TRBJ2-1, with a possible D match to TRBD2 (7 bases). The germline V gene has CDR1 SGHRS and CDR2 YFSETQ. There are 17 residues in the CDR3. V lost 0 bases and J 2 bases, leaving 15 bases between the germline ends. DNA for the CDR3: TGCGCCAGCAGCTTGGAGGGGGGGCTACAGACCTACAATGAGCAGTTCTTC. This encodes CASSLEGGLQTYNEQFF.

The chain employs TRBV7-9 and TRBJ1-5; tentatively, D is TRBD1 (5 bases). The ends were cut back, 5 bases at V and 6 bases at J, with 8 bases in the middle. Per the germline V gene, CDR1 is SEHNR and CDR2 is FQNEAQ (reference sequence). The CDR3 loop spans 12 amino acids. In nucleotides, the CDR3 is TGTGCCAGCAGCCAGGGTGCTCAGCCCCAGCATTTT. Its protein is CASSQGAQPQHF.

CDR3 in amino acids: CASSRDPGDQPQHF. The CDR3 DNA is TGCGCCAGCAGCCGGGACCCAGGGGATCAGCCCCAGCATTTT. This rearrangement joins TRBV5-1 to TRBJ1-5; D might be TRBD1 (6 bases). CDR3 size: 14 residues. Germline V gives CDR1 SGHRS, CDR2 YFSETQ. The germline V and J ends were trimmed by 4 bases and 5 bases, with 13 bases remaining between them.